Listed here is a single TCR beta chain. The specificity of this receptor is unknown. Qualities for individual bases were not recorded, and no much larger clone is one base off. The entry originates in a study of blood T cell repertoires in COVID-19 (dated by TCRdb to the early 2020s). Study-level background: Samples from collaborators originated in the United States, Italy and Spain and spanned both the acute and convalescent phases of COVID-19. The prospective study material was composed of cDNA or gDNA derived from T cells, B-cell-depleted T cells, or PBMCs. Deeply sampled blood TCRbeta repertoires from subjects exposed to, actively infected with, or recovered from COVID-19 were included in the dataset. The repertoires were made available in a free public database intended to serve as a resource for research on the immune response to SARS-CoV-2. The samples were drawn from two sources: the first 160 participants of the ongoing ImmuneRACE study, and 1,000 to 1,500 subjects contributed by 6 global collaborators. The sample metadata nearly always contained a de-identified subject ID, COVID-19 status, age in years and sex. Where available, HLA class I and class II types were obtained from metadata supplied by the sample provider rather than from assay-based typing.

TCRbeta CDR3 regions were amplified from genomic DNA by means of the immunoSEQ Assay, a bias-controlled multiplex PCR. The published analysis was carried out like this. The number of nucleated cells in each sample was estimated from the amplification of reference gene primers within the assay. To quantify the absolute abundance of each unique TCRbeta CDR3 rearrangement, sequence reads were collapsed and filtered. Productive Simpson clonality was computed per sample as the square root of Simpson's diversity index over productive rearrangements. TCRdb took this table from immuneACCESS and kept in-frame rearrangements with V and J called. Such tables lack part of the clones; where checked against another copy, unresolved V genes explain under half of the gap, and the rest is unexplained. The V and J calls and the clone size are those of that table, but D and trimming were determined from the DNA. The sample table records more than 120,000 clones; 89% of these occur just once. The ten largest clones take up about 1.5% of the sample.

Looking up the germline V gene yields CDR1 SGDLS and CDR2 YYNGEE. The CDR3 runs 15 amino acids, cysteine and phenylalanine included. The read is trimmed to its CDR3 DNA, 45 bases read in frame from base 1. V lost 3 bases and J lost 2 bases, and the count of bases not matched to a germline gene is 1. Study-wide findings and limitations: The amount of clinical and demographic metadata varied by source and participant and was provided uncurated.

Whole blood was collected in K2EDTA tubes by collaborating institutions according to the institutions' own protocols. For TCRbeta analysis, collaborators shipped samples as frozen whole blood, isolated PBMCs, or DNA extracted from either of those sample types. The material sequenced was peripheral blood. This receptor chain uses TRBV9 and TRBJ2-1; 11 central bases correspond to TRBD2. The receptor comes from a human donor in a cohort sampled during active COVID-19. The bases read TGTGCCAGCAGCGCGACTAGCGGGGCCTACAATGAGCAGTTCTTC. It codes for CASSATSGAYNEQFF.